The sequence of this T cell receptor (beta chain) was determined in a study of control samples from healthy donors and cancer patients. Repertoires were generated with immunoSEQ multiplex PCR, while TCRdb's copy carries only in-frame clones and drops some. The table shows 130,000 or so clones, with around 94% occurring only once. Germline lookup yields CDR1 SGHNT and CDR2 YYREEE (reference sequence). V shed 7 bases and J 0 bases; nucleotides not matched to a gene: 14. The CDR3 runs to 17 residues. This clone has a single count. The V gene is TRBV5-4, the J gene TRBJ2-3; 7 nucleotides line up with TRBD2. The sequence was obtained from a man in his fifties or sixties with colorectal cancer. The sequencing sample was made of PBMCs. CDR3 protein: CASYPLAGVSSTDTQYF. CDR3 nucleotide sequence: TGTGCCAGCTACCCACTGGCGGGGGTTTCTAGCACAGATACGCAGTATTTT.